These T cell receptor beta chains were read from a single sample in a study of identical twins. MiXCR, run by TCRdb on the 5' RACE reads, gives a single entry per CDR3 protein. The sample includes more than 600,000 distinct CDR3 sequences, roughly 20% of them seen just once. These data also formed part of another study, on T cells expressing NK-cell markers.

Material: PBMCs. These receptors originate from a woman between 18 and 29 years old in good health. The CDR3 runs from the conserved cysteine through the conserved F or W. A D gene is named only where the DNA matches it firmly. A clone size is listed for some rows: how often the clone was seen (once, few, many), or a class if it is expanded.

d_call clone_size j_call v_call cdr3_nt cdr3_aa
- few TRBJ1-4 TRBV12-3/TRBV12-4 TGTGCCAGCAGTTTCGAGGTGTTCAATGAAAAACTGTTTTTT CASSFEVFNEKLFF
- many TRBJ2-1 TRBV11-2 TGTGCCAGCAGCCCTCGACGGGTGAGCTCCTACAATGAGCAGTTCTTC CASSPRRVSSYNEQFF
- few TRBJ2-1 TRBV27 TGTGCCAGCAGCACCCTAATGTTGCCCAAGCAGTTCTTC CASSTLMLPKQFF
TRBD1 many TRBJ2-2 TRBV10-1 TGCGCCAGCAGTCCTATTGGGACAGGGGGCGACACCGGGGAGCTGTTTTTT CASSPIGTGGDTGELFF
TRBD1 many TRBJ1-1 TRBV12-3/TRBV12-4 TGTGCCAGCAGTCCAGGACAGGGTTTGAACACTGAAGCTTTCTTT CASSPGQGLNTEAFF
TRBD2 - TRBJ2-5 TRBV5-1 TGCGCCAGCAGCCAAGGACTAGCGGGGGGTACCCAAGAGACCCAGTACTTC CASSQGLAGGTQETQYF
- - TRBJ2-5 TRBV9 TGTGCCAGCAGCGTAAAAGAATTCGCCGAGTTAGAGACCCAGTACTTC CASSVKEFAELETQYF
TRBD1 many TRBJ1-1 TRBV10-3 TGTGCCATCAGTGAGTCGGGACAGGGGGCTCCTGAAGCTTTCTTT CAISESGQGAPEAFF
- - TRBJ2-7 TRBV12-5 TGTGCTAGTGGTTTGGTGCAGGGGCGCGTAATCTACGAGCAGTACTTC CASGLVQGRVIYEQYF
- - TRBJ2-7 TRBV9 TGTGCCAGCAGCCCCCGGTGGCAAACCTACGAGCAGTACTTC CASSPRWQTYEQYF
TRBD2 few TRBJ2-1 TRBV7-6 TGTGCCAGCAGCGTGCCAAGCGGGGGGCAGTTCTTC CASSVPSGGQFF
TRBD1 - TRBJ2-3 TRBV7-4 TGTGCCTTCAGTAGCACCAAGCTGGGGACAGCCACCCGCACAGATACGCAGTATTTT CAFSSTKLGTATRTDTQYF
TRBD1 - TRBJ2-6 TRBV4-2 TGTGCCAGCAGCCAAGGGGGACAGGGAGGTGTAGCTGGGGCCAACGTCCTGACTTTC CASSQGGQGGVAGANVLTF
TRBD2 - TRBJ2-1 TRBV29-1 TGCAGCGTGTCCGGGACTAGCGGGAGAAGCGAGCAGTTCTTC CSVSGTSGRSEQFF
- few TRBJ1-4 TRBV12-3/TRBV12-4 TGTGCCAGCAGTTTAGAACTGGGTTATGGACAAAAACTGTTTTTT CASSLELGYGQKLFF
- few TRBJ1-1 TRBV12-3/TRBV12-4 TGTGCCAGCAGCAATCGACAGGACACTGAAGCTTTCTTT CASSNRQDTEAFF
- - TRBJ2-5 TRBV12-3/TRBV12-4 TGTGCCAGCAGTTGGGCACCGCCCCACTCAGAGACCCAGTACTTC CASSWAPPHSETQYF
- few TRBJ1-1 TRBV29-1 TGCAGCGTCGTCTGGGAGACTGAAGCTTTCTTT CSVVWETEAFF
- - TRBJ2-6 TRBV5-1 TGCGCCAGCACCCCAGAGGCTTCCGCCAACGTCCTGACTTTC CASTPEASANVLTF
- many TRBJ1-2 TRBV12-3/TRBV12-4 TGTGCCAGCAGCTCTACAGGGACCTATGGCTACACCTTC CASSSTGTYGYTF
- - TRBJ2-1 TRBV7-9 TGTGCCAGCAGCTTACCACGGGCCTCCTACAATGAGCAGTTCTTC CASSLPRASYNEQFF
- - TRBJ2-3 TRBV27 TGTGCCAGCAGTTTATGGTCTAGCACAGATACGCAGTATTTT CASSLWSSTDTQYF
- - TRBJ2-7 TRBV20-1 TGCAGTGCCCCGACTCTCTACGAGCAGTACTTC CSAPTLYEQYF
TRBD2 - TRBJ2-1 TRBV7-2 TGTGCCAGTAGGCTAGCGGGAAATGAGCAGTTCTTC CASRLAGNEQFF
- - TRBJ2-7 TRBV25-1 TGTGCCAGCAGTGACAATCAGTGGGTCTCCTACGAGCAGTACTTC CASSDNQWVSYEQYF